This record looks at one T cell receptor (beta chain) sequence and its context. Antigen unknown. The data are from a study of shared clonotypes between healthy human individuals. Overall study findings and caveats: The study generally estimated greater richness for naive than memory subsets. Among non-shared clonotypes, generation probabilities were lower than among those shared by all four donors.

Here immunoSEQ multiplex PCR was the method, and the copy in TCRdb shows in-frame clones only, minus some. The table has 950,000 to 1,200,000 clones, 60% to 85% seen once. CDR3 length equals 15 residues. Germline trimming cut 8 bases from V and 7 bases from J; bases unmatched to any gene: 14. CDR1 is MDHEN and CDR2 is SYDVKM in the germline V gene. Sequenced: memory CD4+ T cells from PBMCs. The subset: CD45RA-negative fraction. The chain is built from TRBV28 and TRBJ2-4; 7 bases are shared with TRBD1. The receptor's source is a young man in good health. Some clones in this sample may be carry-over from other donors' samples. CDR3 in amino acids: CASSVPATGLNIQYF. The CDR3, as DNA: TGTGCCAGCTCTGTTCCGGCGACAGGGCTTAACATTCAGTACTTC.